This T cell receptor (beta chain) was captured in a study of identical twins. Study-wide findings and caveats: While abundant cord blood beta clonotypes carried fewer insertions, memory repertoires showed no such pattern.

TCRdb independently ran MiXCR on the 5' RACE reads; one entry per CDR3 protein. The data show roughly 480,000 distinct CDR3 sequences, roughly a quarter seen once. On this clonotype itself: Antigen: not known.

CDR3 length: 14 residues. Trimming shortened V by 5 bases and J by 4 bases, and 12 bases separated the two germline ends. A further study also used this sample, focusing on T cells expressing NK-cell markers.

The chain uses TRBV12-3 or TRBV12-4 and TRBJ2-1, with D maybe TRBD2 (6 bases). Specimen: CD4+ T cells sorted from blood. This TCR came from a woman aged 18-29 years in good health. The CDR3: CASSPGGVYNEQFF. The CDR3 nucleotides are TGTGCCAGCAGTCCCGGAGGGGTGTACAATGAGCAGTTCTTC.